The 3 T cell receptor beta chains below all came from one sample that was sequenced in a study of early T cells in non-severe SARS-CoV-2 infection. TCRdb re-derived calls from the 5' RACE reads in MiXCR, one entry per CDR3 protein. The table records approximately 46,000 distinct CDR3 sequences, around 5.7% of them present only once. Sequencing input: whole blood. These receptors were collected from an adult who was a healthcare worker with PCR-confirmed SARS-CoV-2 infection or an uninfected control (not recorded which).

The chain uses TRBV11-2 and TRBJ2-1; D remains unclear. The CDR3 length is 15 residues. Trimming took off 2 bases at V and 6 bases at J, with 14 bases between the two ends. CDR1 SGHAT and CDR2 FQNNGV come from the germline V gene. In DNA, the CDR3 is TGTGCCAGCAGCTTACAGGATCTGTCGAGCAATGAGCAGTTCTTC. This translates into CASSLQDLSSNEQFF.

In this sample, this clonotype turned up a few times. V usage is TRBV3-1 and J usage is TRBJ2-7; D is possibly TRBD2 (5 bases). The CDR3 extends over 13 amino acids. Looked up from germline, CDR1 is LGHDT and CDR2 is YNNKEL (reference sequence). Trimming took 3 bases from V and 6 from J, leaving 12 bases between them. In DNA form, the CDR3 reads TGTGCCAGCAGCCATACGTCGGCGGGCGAGCAGTACTTC. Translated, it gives CASSHTSAGEQYF.

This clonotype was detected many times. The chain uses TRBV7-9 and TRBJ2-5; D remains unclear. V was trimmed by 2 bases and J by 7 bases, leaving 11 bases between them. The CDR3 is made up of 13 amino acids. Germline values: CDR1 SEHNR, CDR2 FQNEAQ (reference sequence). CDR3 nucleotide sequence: TGTGCCAGCAGCTTACAGACCTTGCTGACCCAGTACTTC. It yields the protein CASSLQTLLTQYF.